The rows below give T cell receptor beta chains drawn from one sample of a study of blood T cell repertoires in COVID-19. Method: immunoSEQ multiplex PCR; TCRdb's copy keeps in-frame clones and lacks some. This table holds 97,000 or so clones, approximately 86% found once. Specimen: peripheral blood. These receptors were collected from a man between 50 and 59 years old with active or convalescent COVID-19. Both conserved end residues are part of each CDR3. D genes are given only for firm matches. Rows may omit the clone size; those that give it use once, few, many or a size class.

j_gene | v_gene | abundance | d_gene | CDR3aa | CDR3nt
TRBJ2-1 | TRBV4-3 | . | TRBD1 | CASSQDTGEPYNEQFF | TGCGCCAGCAGCCAAGATACAGGGGAGCCCTACAATGAGCAGTTCTTC
TRBJ2-1 | TRBV10-3 | . | TRBD2 | CALTSGPDNEQFF | TGTGCCCTCACTAGCGGGCCAGACAATGAGCAGTTCTTC
TRBJ1-2 | TRBV18 | . | . | CASSPLRSSGYTF | TGTGCCAGCTCACCACTGAGGTCCTCTGGCTACACCTTC
TRBJ2-1 | TRBV29-1 | . | . | CSVRDPSYNEQFF | TGCAGCGTGCGGGACCCCTCCTACAATGAGCAGTTCTTC
TRBJ2-5 | TRBV18 | few | . | CASSPRFHPQETQYF | TGTGCCAGCTCACCACGTTTTCATCCCCAAGAGACCCAGTACTTC
TRBJ2-3 | TRBV10-3 | once | TRBD1 | CAISPTGTEGTDTQYF | TGTGCCATCAGCCCAACCGGGACAGAAGGCACAGATACGCAGTATTTT
TRBJ1-1 | TRBV5-4 | . | . | CASSESQGRDTEAFF | TGTGCCAGCAGCGAATCTCAGGGGAGGGACACTGAAGCTTTCTTT
TRBJ1-1 | TRBV11-2 | once | . | CASSLSEVNTEAFF | TGTGCCAGCAGCTTAAGTGAGGTGAACACTGAAGCTTTCTTT
TRBJ2-3 | TRBV24-1 | . | . | CATSGQFWGGPTDTQYF | TGTGCCACCAGTGGCCAATTCTGGGGGGGGCCCACAGATACGCAGTATTTT
TRBJ1-5 | TRBV10-2 | . | . | CASKRGNQPQHF | TGCGCCAGCAAGAGGGGGAATCAGCCCCAGCATTTT
TRBJ2-1 | TRBV5-4 | . | TRBD2 | CASSLLANEQFF | TGTGCCAGCAGCTTACTAGCGAATGAGCAGTTCTTC
TRBJ2-1 | TRBV4-3 | . | TRBD1 | CASSQDPPGQNNEQFF | TGCGCCAGCAGCCAAGACCCGCCGGGACAGAACAATGAGCAGTTCTTC
TRBJ1-2 | TRBV7-2 | . | . | CASSPHVGGVRYGYTF | TGTGCCAGCAGCCCCCACGTCGGGGGGGTTCGGTATGGCTACACCTTC
TRBJ2-7 | TRBV4-3 | . | TRBD1 | CASSQGQGGTYEQYF | TGCGCCAGCAGCCAGGGACAGGGGGGAACCTACGAGCAGTACTTC
TRBJ1-1 | TRBV5-4 | . | TRBD1 | CASSPGGTGVTEAFF | TGTGCCAGCAGCCCTGGAGGGACAGGGGTCACTGAAGCTTTCTTT
TRBJ2-7 | TRBV5-1 | . | . | CASSFDAWDIEQYF | TGCGCCAGCAGCTTTGACGCGTGGGACATCGAGCAGTACTTC
TRBJ2-2 | TRBV5-5 | . | . | CASSLTAGGGELFF | TGTGCCAGCAGCCTCACAGCGGGTGGGGGGGAGCTGTTTTTT
TRBJ2-1 | TRBV12-3/TRBV12-4 | . | . | CASAWEKNEQFF | TGTGCCAGCGCCTGGGAGAAGAATGAGCAGTTCTTC
TRBJ2-6 | TRBV9 | . | TRBD1 | CASSADRPSSGANVLTF | TGTGCCAGCAGCGCGGACAGGCCCAGCTCTGGGGCCAACGTCCTGACTTTC
TRBJ1-1 | TRBV18 | . | TRBD1 | CASSLGQGTTEAFF | TGTGCCAGCTCACTCGGACAGGGGACGACTGAAGCTTTCTTT
TRBJ1-1 | TRBV6-5 | few | . | CASSYSFYTPDTEAFF | TGTGCCAGCAGTTACTCCTTCTATACGCCCGACACTGAAGCTTTCTTT
TRBJ2-7 | TRBV4-1 | . | . | CASSQSGTPRQYF | TGCGCCAGCAGCCAATCGGGGACTCCCCGGCAGTACTTC
TRBJ1-3 | TRBV28 | . | . | CASFKGGNTIYF | TGTGCCAGCTTTAAGGGGGGAAACACCATATATTTT
TRBJ1-6 | TRBV6-5 | . | . | CASSSGSYNSPLHF | TGTGCCAGCAGTTCCGGCTCCTATAATTCACCCCTCCACTTT
TRBJ2-2 | TRBV30 | . | . | CAWTDSTGELFF | TGTGCCTGGACAGACAGCACCGGGGAGCTGTTTTTT
TRBJ2-1 | TRBV19 | . | TRBD2 | CASSSGTSGFWQFF | TGTGCCAGTAGTTCCGGGACTAGCGGTTTTTGGCAGTTCTTC
TRBJ1-1 | TRBV7-9 | . | . | CASSFGQLNTEAFF | TGTGCCAGCAGCTTTGGGCAGCTGAACACTGAAGCTTTCTTT
TRBJ1-5 | TRBV19 | . | TRBD1 | CASKGQFNQPQHF | TGTGCCAGTAAGGGACAGTTTAATCAGCCCCAGCATTTT
TRBJ2-5 | TRBV6-5 | . | . | CASSPGTQGETQYF | TGTGCCAGCAGTCCCGGGACCCAGGGGGAGACCCAGTACTTC
TRBJ2-1 | TRBV7-2 | . | TRBD2 | CASSLAWTSVNNEQFF | TGTGCCAGCAGCTTAGCGTGGACTAGCGTGAACAATGAGCAGTTCTTC
TRBJ2-5 | TRBV7-9 | . | . | CASSLGPRGQETQYF | TGTGCCAGCAGCCTCGGCCCCAGGGGCCAAGAGACCCAGTACTTC
TRBJ2-1 | TRBV4-1 | . | . | CASRDSWQGEQFF | TGCGCCAGCAGGGACAGTTGGCAGGGTGAGCAGTTCTTC
TRBJ1-2 | TRBV7-8 | once | . | CASSKGVYGYTF | TGTGCCAGCAGCAAGGGAGTCTATGGCTACACCTTC
TRBJ2-2 | TRBV24-1 | once | . | CATSDATNTGELFF | TGTGCCACCAGTGATGCCACTAACACCGGGGAGCTGTTTTTT
TRBJ2-4 | TRBV28 | . | TRBD1 | CASSFLQGGNIQYF | TGTGCCAGCAGTTTTCTACAGGGGGGAAACATTCAGTACTTC
TRBJ2-5 | TRBV7-6 | once | . | CASSFQGSQETQYF | TGTGCCAGCAGCTTTCAGGGATCTCAAGAGACCCAGTACTTC
TRBJ2-3 | TRBV11-2 | . | TRBD2 | CASSQTTSSTDTQYF | TGTGCCAGCAGTCAAACGACTAGCTCGACAGATACGCAGTATTTT
TRBJ1-5 | TRBV7-9 | few | . | CASSLTRERGQPQHF | TGTGCCAGCAGCTTAACCAGGGAAAGGGGTCAGCCCCAGCATTTT
TRBJ2-2 | TRBV19 | . | . | CASSPSRGASSGELFF | TGTGCCAGTAGTCCCTCTCGGGGGGCCTCATCCGGGGAGCTGTTTTTT
TRBJ1-1 | TRBV5-6 | few | TRBD1 | CASSLGAVRQGRTEAFF | TGTGCCAGCAGCTTGGGGGCCGTTCGACAGGGGAGGACTGAAGCTTTCTTT
TRBJ2-2 | TRBV18 | . | . | CASSATAPTGELFF | TGTGCCAGCTCCGCGACAGCCCCCACCGGGGAGCTGTTTTTT
TRBJ1-2 | TRBV18 | . | . | CASSAETVTSNYGYTF | TGTGCCAGCTCAGCCGAAACTGTTACTTCTAACTATGGCTACACCTTC
TRBJ2-1 | TRBV15 | few | . | CATSYMSYNEQFF | TGTGCCACCAGCTATATGTCCTACAATGAGCAGTTCTTC
TRBJ2-1 | TRBV18 | . | TRBD2 | CASSQLAGGLNEQFF | TGTGCCAGCTCACAACTAGCGGGGGGGCTGAATGAGCAGTTCTTC
TRBJ2-2 | TRBV2 | . | . | CASSEDSAGELFF | TGTGCCAGCAGTGAAGATAGCGCCGGGGAGCTGTTTTTT
TRBJ2-6 | TRBV6-2/TRBV6-3 | few | . | CASSYSIGGKRANVLTF | TGTGCCAGCAGTTACTCGATTGGGGGGAAACGGGCCAACGTCCTGACTTTC
TRBJ1-2 | TRBV27 | once | TRBD1 | CASSRDRVNYGYTF | TGTGCCAGCAGTCGGGACAGGGTAAACTATGGCTACACCTTC
TRBJ2-7 | TRBV19 | many | . | CASRPNRDTTYEQYF | TGTGCCAGTAGGCCCAACCGGGACACAACCTACGAGCAGTACTTC
TRBJ2-7 | TRBV7-6 | . | . | CASSLSRFTYEQYF | TGTGCCAGCAGCTTATCCAGGTTTACCTACGAGCAGTACTTC
TRBJ1-5 | TRBV27 | . | . | CASSRRQDGNQPQHF | TGTGCCAGCAGCCGTCGACAAGATGGCAATCAGCCCCAGCATTTT
TRBJ1-4 | TRBV2 | . | TRBD1 | CASSKTGGGEKLFF | TGTGCCAGCAGTAAAACAGGGGGGGGTGAAAAACTGTTTTTT
TRBJ2-7 | TRBV10-3 | . | TRBD1 | CAISGTGTGPYEQYF | TGTGCCATCAGTGGCACCGGGACAGGGCCCTACGAGCAGTACTTC